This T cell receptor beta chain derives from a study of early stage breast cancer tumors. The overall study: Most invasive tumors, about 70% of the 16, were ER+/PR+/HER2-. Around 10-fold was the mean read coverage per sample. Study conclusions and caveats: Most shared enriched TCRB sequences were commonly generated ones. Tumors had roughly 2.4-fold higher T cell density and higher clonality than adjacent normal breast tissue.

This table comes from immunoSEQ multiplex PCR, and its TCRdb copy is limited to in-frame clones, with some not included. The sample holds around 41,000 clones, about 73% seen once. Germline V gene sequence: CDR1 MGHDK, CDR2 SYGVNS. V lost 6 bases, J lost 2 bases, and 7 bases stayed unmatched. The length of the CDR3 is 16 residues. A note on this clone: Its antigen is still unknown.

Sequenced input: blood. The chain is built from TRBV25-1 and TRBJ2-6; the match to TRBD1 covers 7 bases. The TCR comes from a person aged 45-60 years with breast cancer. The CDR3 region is CASSPTGTPGANVLTF. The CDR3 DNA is TGTGCCAGCAGCCCGACAGGGACCCCTGGGGCCAACGTCCTGACTTTC. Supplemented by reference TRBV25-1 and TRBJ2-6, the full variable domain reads EADIYQTPRYLVIGTGKKITLECSQTMGHDKMYWYQQDPGMELHLIHYSYGVNSTEKGDLSSESTVSRIRTEHFPLTLESARPSHTSQYLCASSPTGTPGANVLTFGAGSRLTVL.